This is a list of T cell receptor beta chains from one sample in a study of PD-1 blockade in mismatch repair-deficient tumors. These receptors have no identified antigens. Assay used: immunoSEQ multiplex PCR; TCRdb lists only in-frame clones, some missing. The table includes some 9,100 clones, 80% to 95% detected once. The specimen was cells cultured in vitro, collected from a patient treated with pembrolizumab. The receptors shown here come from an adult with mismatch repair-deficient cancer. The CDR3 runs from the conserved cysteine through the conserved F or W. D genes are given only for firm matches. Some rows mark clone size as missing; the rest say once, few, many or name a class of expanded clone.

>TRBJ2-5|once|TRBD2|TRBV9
TGTGCCAGCAGCGGAGGGACTAGCGATGCGGAGACCCAGTACTTC
CASSGGTSDAETQYF
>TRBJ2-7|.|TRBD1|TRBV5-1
TGCGCCAGCAGCGGGACAGGCTACGAGCAGTACTTC
CASSGTGYEQYF
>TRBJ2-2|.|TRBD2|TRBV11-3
TGTGCCAGCAGCACCCCCGGGAAACTAGCGGGAGTTACCGGGGAGCTGTTTTTT
CASSTPGKLAGVTGELFF
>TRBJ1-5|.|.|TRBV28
TGTGCCAGCAGTCCCAGGGGAGTAAGGAATCAGCCCCAGCATTTT
CASSPRGVRNQPQHF
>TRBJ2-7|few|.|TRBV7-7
TGTGCTAGCAGGATTCCATACGAGCAGTACTTC
CASRIPYEQYF
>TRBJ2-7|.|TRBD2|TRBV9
TGTGCCAGCAGCGTAGAACTAGCGGGGTACACACAGTACTTC
CASSVELAGYTQYF
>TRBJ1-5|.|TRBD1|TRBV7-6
TGTGCCAGCAGCTTAGGACAGGGAGGGGGTCAGCCCCAGCATTTT
CASSLGQGGGQPQHF
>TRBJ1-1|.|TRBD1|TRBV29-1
TGCAGCGTTGGGGACAGTAACACTGAAGCTTTCTTT
CSVGDSNTEAFF
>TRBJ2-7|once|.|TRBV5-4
TGTGCCAGCAGCCTGGACACGCCGTCCGAGCAGTACTTC
CASSLDTPSEQYF
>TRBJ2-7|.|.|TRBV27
TGTGCCAGCAGAAAGGGAGGAACCTACGAGCAGTACTTC
CASRKGGTYEQYF
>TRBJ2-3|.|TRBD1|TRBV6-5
TGTGCCAGCAGACAGGGGGCTGGAGATACGCAGTATTTT
CASRQGAGDTQYF
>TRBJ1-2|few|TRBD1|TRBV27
TGTGCCAGCAGTTTATCATCGGGGGACAGCTTCTTCTATGGCTACACCTTC
CASSLSSGDSFFYGYTF
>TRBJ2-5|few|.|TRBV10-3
TGTGCCACTCATGAGGGACGGATACAAGAGACCCAGTACTTC
CATHEGRIQETQYF
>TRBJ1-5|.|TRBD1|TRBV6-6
TGTGCCAGCAAGCCCACCGGGACAGGGAATCAGCCCCAGCATTTT
CASKPTGTGNQPQHF
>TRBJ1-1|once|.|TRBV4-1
TGCGCCAGCAGCCGAGGGGGGACTGAAGCTTTCTTT
CASSRGGTEAFF
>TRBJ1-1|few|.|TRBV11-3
TGTGCCAGCAGCCCTATGAACACTGAAGCTTTCTTT
CASSPMNTEAFF
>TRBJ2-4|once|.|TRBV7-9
TGTGCCAGCAGCTTGACACTTGGAACAAAAAACATTCAGTACTTC
CASSLTLGTKNIQYF
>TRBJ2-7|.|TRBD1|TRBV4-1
TGCGCCAGCAGCCAAACCGGGACAGCCACCTACGAGCAGTACTTC
CASSQTGTATYEQYF
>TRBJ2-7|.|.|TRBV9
TGTGCCAGCAGCCCTGGGCTGACCCCCTCCTACGAGCAGTACTTC
CASSPGLTPSYEQYF
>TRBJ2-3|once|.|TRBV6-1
TGTGCCAGCCTCCTGCGACCAGATACGCAGTATTTT
CASLLRPDTQYF
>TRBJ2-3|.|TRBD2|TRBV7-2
TGTGCCAGCAGTCCCACTAGCGGGAGTGGTACAGATACGCAGTATTTT
CASSPTSGSGTDTQYF
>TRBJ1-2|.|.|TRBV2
TGTGCCAGCATCCGGCAGGAGATTTATGGCTACACCTTC
CASIRQEIYGYTF
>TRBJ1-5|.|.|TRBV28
TGTGCCAGCAGTTCCGCAGGGCCCCAGCCCCAGCATTTT
CASSSAGPQPQHF
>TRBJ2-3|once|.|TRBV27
TGTGCCAGCAGTGAGATTTCGGGAGATACGCAGTATTTT
CASSEISGDTQYF
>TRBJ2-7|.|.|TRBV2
TGTGCCAGCAGTGACGACCCTTTCGAGCAGTACTTC
CASSDDPFEQYF
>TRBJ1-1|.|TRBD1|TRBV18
TGTGCCAGCTCACCACGGGACAGGGGGATGAACACTGAAGCTTTCTTT
CASSPRDRGMNTEAFF
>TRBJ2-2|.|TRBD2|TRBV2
TGTGCCAGCAGTGGGGAGGGAGGGCCCTCCGGGGAGCTGTTTTTT
CASSGEGGPSGELFF
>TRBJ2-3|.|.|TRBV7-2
TGTGCCAGCAGCCCCCGGGCTCCGGGGGTGAGCACAGATACGCAGTATTTT
CASSPRAPGVSTDTQYF
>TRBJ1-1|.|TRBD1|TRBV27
TGTGCCAGCAGTTTAAGTTCGACAGGGCTTCGGGGACCTGAAGCTTTCTTT
CASSLSSTGLRGPEAFF
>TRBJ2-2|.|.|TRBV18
TGTGCCAGCTCACAAGACACCGGGGAGCTGTTTTTT
CASSQDTGELFF
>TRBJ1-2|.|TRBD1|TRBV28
TGTGCCAGCAGTACGACAGGGGGCGGGTATGGCTACACCTTC
CASSTTGGGYGYTF
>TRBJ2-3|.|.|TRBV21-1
TGTGCCAGCGGCAGGGACCCAGATACGCAGTATTTT
CASGRDPDTQYF
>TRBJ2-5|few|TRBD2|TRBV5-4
TGTGCCAGCAGAGATGGGGCTAGCGGAGCGGGGGGGACCCAGTACTTC
CASRDGASGAGGTQYF
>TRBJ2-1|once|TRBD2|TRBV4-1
TGCGCCAGCAGCCAAGCGGGGGGGAGCTCCTACAATGAGCAGTTCTTC
CASSQAGGSSYNEQFF
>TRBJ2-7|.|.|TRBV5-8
TGTGCCAGCAGCCCCTGGGGGGTGCGGTCCTACGAGCAGTACTTC
CASSPWGVRSYEQYF
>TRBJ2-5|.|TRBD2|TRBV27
TGTGCCAGCAGTCCCAGTTGGCTAGCGGGGGTAGGAGAGACCCAGTACTTC
CASSPSWLAGVGETQYF
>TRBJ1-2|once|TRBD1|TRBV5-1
TGCGCCAGCAGCTCGACAGGGCTCAACTATGGCTACACCTTC
CASSSTGLNYGYTF
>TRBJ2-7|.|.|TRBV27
TGTGCCAGCAGTCTAAATCCCTTTAGCCACGAGCAGTACTTC
CASSLNPFSHEQYF
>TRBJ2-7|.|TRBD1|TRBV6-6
TGTGCCAGCTGTCCGAGACAGGGGGATTCCTACGAGCAGTACTTC
CASCPRQGDSYEQYF
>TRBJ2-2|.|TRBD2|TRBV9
TGTGCCAGCAGCGACGGACTAGCGGAGAACACCGGGGAGCTGTTTTTT
CASSDGLAENTGELFF
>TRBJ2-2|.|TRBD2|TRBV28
TGTGCCAGCACCCTAGCGGGAGTTATCGGGGAGCTGTTTTTT
CASTLAGVIGELFF